Given below is one TCR beta chain in context. Its antigen remains unidentified. This sample was included in a study of early T cells in non-severe SARS-CoV-2 infection. Study-level background: Chains from this unsorted whole-blood bulk RNA could not be paired.

Study-level points and caveats: VDJdb-based annotation leaned toward anti-spike CD8 responses and missed private and CD4 specificities.

Unique molecular identifiers tagged individual cDNA molecules. MiXCR was run by TCRdb on the 5' RACE reads, yielding one entry per CDR3 protein. The sample lists tens of thousands of distinct CDR3 sequences, around 9.7% occurring once. The clonotype comes from an adult who was a healthcare worker with PCR-confirmed SARS-CoV-2 infection or an uninfected control (not recorded which). Specimen: whole blood.

CDR3 protein: CASSQVGTVKNIQYF. Written as DNA, the CDR3 is TGTGCCAGCAGCCAAGTAGGGACTGTCAAAAACATTCAGTACTTC. This chain uses TRBV3-1 with TRBJ2-4; possible D gene TRBD2, 6 bases. The CDR3 runs 15 residues. CDR1 and CDR2 from the germline V gene are LGHDT and YNNKEL (reference sequence). Trimming stripped 1 base from V and 3 bases from J, with 10 bases between.